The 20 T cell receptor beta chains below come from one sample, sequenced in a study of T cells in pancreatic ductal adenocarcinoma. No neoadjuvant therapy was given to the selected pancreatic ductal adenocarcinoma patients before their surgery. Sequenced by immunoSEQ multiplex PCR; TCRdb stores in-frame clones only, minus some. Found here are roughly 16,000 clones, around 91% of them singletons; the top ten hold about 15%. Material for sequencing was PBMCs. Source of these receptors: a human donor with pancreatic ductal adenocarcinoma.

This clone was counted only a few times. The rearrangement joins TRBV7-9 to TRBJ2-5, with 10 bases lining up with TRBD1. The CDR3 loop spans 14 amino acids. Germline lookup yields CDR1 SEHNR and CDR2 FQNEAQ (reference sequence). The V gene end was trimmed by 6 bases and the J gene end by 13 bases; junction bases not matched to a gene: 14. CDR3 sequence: CASRILALRDRGYF. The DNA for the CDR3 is TGTGCCAGCAGGATCCTAGCCCTCCGGGACAGGGGGTACTTC.

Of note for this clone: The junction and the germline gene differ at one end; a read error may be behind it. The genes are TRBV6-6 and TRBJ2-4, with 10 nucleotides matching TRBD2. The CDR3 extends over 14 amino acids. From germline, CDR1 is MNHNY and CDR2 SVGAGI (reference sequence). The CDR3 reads CASSSFPLLAGLHF. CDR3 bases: TGTGCCAGCAGTTCTTTCCCCTTACTAGCGGGACTTCACTTC.

The DNA of the CDR3 is TGTGCCAGTAGTGGACTAGCGGGAATCGGCGGTACGCAGTATTTT. Its translation is CASSGLAGIGGTQYF. The rearrangement uses TRBV19 and TRBJ2-3; TRBD2 matches at 12 bases. Germline trimming cut 5 bases from V and 8 bases from J; bases unmatched to any gene: 8. Germline assignment: CDR1 LNHDA and CDR2 SQIVND (reference sequence). This CDR3 has 15 residues.

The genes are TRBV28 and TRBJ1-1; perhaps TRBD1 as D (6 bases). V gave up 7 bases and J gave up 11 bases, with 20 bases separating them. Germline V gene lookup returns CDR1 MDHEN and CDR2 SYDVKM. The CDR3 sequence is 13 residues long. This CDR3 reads CASTPPGQGGAFF. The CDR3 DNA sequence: TGTGCCAGCACCCCCCCGGGGCAAGGGGGGGCTTTCTTT.

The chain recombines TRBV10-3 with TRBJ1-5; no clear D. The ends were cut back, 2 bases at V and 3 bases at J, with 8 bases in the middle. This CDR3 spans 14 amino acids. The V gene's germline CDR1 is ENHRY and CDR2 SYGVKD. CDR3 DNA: TGTGCCATCAGTGAGACCGGGGACAATCAGCCCCAGCATTTT. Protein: CAISETGDNQPQHF.

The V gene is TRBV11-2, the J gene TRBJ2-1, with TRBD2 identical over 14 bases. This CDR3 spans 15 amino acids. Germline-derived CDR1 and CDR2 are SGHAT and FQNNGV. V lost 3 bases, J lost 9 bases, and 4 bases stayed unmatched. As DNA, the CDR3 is TGTGCCAGCAGCTTGGGACTAGCGGGAGCCGTTGAGCAGTTCTTC. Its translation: CASSLGLAGAVEQFF.

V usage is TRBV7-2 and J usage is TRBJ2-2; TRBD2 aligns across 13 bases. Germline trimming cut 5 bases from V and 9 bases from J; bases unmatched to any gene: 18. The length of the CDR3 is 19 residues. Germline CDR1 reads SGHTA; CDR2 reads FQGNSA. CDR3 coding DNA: TGTGCCAGCAGCGCCCGAGGGACTAGCGGGGCTAAAAACATTAGGGAGCTGTTTTTT. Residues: CASSARGTSGAKNIRELFF.

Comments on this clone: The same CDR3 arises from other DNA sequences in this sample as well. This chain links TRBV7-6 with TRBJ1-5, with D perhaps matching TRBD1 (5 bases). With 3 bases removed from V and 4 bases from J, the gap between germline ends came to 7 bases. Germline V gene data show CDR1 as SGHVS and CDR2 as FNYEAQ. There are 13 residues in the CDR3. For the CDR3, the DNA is TGTGCCAGCAGCTTGGGGGAAAATCAGCCCCAGCATTTT. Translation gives CASSLGENQPQHF.

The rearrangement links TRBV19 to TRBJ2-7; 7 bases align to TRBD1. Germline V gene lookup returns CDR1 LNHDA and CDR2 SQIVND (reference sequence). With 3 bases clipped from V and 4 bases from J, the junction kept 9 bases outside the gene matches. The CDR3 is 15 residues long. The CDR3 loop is CASSITSGTEYEQYF. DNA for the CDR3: TGTGCCAGTAGTATCACCTCCGGGACAGAGTACGAGCAGTACTTC.

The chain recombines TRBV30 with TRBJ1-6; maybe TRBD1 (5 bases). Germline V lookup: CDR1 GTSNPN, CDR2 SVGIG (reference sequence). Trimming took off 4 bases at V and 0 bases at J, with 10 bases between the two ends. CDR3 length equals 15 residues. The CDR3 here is CAWMRGSSYNSPLHF. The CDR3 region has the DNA TGTGCCTGGATGCGGGGGAGCTCCTATAATTCACCCCTCCACTTT.

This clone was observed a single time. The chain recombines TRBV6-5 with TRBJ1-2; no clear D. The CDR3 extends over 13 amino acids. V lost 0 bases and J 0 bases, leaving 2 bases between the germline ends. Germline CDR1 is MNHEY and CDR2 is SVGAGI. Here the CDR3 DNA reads TGTGCCAGCAGTTACTCTACTAACTATGGCTACACCTTC. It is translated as CASSYSTNYGYTF.

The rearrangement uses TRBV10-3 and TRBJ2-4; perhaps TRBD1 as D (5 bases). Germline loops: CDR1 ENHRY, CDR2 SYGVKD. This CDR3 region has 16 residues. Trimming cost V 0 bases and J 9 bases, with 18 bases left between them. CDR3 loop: CAISESSRAQGGIQYF. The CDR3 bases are TGTGCCATCAGTGAGTCGAGCCGGGCGCAGGGCGGCATTCAGTACTTC.

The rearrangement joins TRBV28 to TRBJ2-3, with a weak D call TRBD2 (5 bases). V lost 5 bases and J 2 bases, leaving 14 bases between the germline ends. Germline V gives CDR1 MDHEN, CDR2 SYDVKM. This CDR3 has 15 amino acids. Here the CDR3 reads CASSLPGFYTDTQYF. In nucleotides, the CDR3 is TGTGCCAGCAGTCTCCCGGGGTTTTACACAGATACGCAGTATTTT.

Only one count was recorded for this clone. CDR3 sequence reads: CASSQDLRRTSGGHEQFF. In DNA, the CDR3 is TGCGCCAGCAGCCAAGATCTCCGACGGACTAGCGGGGGGCATGAGCAGTTCTTC. The rearrangement uses TRBV4-3 and TRBJ2-1; 14 bases match TRBD2. Germline V gene lookup returns CDR1 LGHNA and CDR2 YSLEER. This CDR3 spans 18 amino acids. J gave up 8 bases and V 0 bases, and 9 bases lay outside the gene matches.

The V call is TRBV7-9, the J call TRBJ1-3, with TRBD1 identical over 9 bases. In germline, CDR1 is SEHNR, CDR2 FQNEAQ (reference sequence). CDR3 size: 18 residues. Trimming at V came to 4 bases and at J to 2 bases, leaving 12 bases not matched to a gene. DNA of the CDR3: TGTGCCAGCAGCTCGGGGACAGGGAGCAATTCGGCTGGAAACACCATATATTTT. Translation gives CASSSGTGSNSAGNTIYF. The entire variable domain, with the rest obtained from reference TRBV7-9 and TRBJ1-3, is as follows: DTGVSQNPRHKITKRGQNVTFRCDPISEHNRLYWYRQTLGQGPEFLTYFQNEAQLEKSRLLSDRFSAERPKGSFSTLEIQRTEQGDSAMYLCASSSGTGSNSAGNTIYFGEGSWLTVV.

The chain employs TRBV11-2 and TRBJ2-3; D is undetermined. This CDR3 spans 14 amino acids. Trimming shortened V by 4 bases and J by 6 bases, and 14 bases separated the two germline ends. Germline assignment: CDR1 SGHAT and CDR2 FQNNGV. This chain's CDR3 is CASSSLADGDTQYF. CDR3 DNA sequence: TGTGCCAGCAGCTCCCTCGCTGACGGGGATACGCAGTATTTT.

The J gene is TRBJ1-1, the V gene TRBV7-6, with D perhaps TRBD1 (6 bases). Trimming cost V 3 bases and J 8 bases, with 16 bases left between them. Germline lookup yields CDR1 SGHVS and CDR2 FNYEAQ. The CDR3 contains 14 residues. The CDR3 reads CASSFFPETGEAFF. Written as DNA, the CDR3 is TGTGCCAGCAGCTTTTTCCCCGAAACAGGGGAAGCTTTCTTT. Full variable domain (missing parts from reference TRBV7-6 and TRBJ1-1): GAGVSQSPRYKVTKRGQDVALRCDPISGHVSLYWYRQALGQGPEFLTYFNYEAQQDKSGLPNDRFSAERPEGSISTLTIQRTEQRDSAMYRCASSFFPETGEAFFGQGTRLTVV.

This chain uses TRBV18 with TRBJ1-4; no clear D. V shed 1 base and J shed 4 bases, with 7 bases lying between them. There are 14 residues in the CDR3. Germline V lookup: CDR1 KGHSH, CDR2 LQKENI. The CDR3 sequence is CASSPLSSNEKLFF. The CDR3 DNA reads TGTGCCAGCTCACCACTCTCGAGTAATGAAAAACTGTTTTTT.

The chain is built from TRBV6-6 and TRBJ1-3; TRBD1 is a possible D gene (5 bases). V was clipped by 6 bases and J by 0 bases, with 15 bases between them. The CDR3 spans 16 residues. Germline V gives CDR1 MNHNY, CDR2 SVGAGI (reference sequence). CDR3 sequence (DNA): TGTGCCAGCAGCCCTATGGGGGAAAGCTCTGGAAACACCATATATTTT. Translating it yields CASSPMGESSGNTIYF.

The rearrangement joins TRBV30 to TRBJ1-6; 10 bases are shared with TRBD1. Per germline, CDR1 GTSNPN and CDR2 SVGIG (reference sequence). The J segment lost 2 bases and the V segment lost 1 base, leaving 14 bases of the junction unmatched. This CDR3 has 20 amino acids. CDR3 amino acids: CAWSANQMTGGAAYNSPLHF. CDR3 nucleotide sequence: TGTGCCTGGAGTGCGAACCAAATGACAGGGGGCGCAGCCTATAATTCACCCCTCCACTTT. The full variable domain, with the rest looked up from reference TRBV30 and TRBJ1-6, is SQTIHQWPATLVQPVGSPLSLECTVEGTSNPNLYWYRQAAGRGLQLLFYSVGIGQISSEVPQNLSASRPQDRQFILSSKKLLLSDSGFYLCAWSANQMTGGAAYNSPLHFGNGTRLTVT.